These 8 T cell receptor beta chains share one sample of origin, sequenced in a study of blood T cell repertoires in COVID-19. Clones were sequenced by immunoSEQ multiplex PCR, and TCRdb holds only the in-frame ones, with some missing. The sample has tens of thousands of clones; approximately 80% are singletons. The sequenced sample was peripheral blood. These receptors came from a woman older than 75 with acute or convalescent COVID-19.

The chain couples TRBV27 to TRBJ2-1; the D gene is possibly TRBD2 (6 bases). CDR3 length: 14 amino acids. V lost 5 bases and J lost 7, with 15 bases in between. Germline V CDR1 and CDR2: MNHEY, SMNVEV (reference sequence). CDR3: CASSLAGLSNEQFF. The DNA of the CDR3 is TGTGCCAGCAGTCTAGCCGGACTATCAAATGAGCAGTTCTTC.

The chain combines TRBV10-3 with TRBJ2-1; 7 bases are a match to TRBD1. The CDR3 sequence is 13 residues long. V trimming: 10 bases; J trimming: 8 bases; junction bases outside the gene matches: 11. Germline assignment: CDR1 ENHRY and CDR2 SYGVKD. The CDR3 DNA reads as TGTGCCACCGGAAACAGGGGTTCCGATGAGCAGTTCTTC. This sequence encodes CATGNRGSDEQFF.

The V and J genes are TRBV14 and TRBJ2-3, with D perhaps TRBD1 (6 bases). V dropped 5 bases and J dropped 2 bases, with 20 bases sitting between them. This CDR3 is 17 amino acids long. Germline CDR1 SGHDN, CDR2 FVKESK. The CDR3 protein is CASSSFVGRGYTDTQYF. The CDR3 DNA is TGTGCCAGCAGCTCATTCGTCGGCAGGGGCTACACAGATACGCAGTATTTT. Drawing the rest from reference TRBV14 and TRBJ2-3, the complete variable domain is EAGVTQFPSHSVIEKGQTVTLRCDPISGHDNLYWYRRVMGKEIKFLLHFVKESKQDESGMPNNRFLAERTGGTYSTLKVQPAELEDSGVYFCASSSFVGRGYTDTQYFGPGTRLTVL.

This clone has just a few counts. The rearrangement joins TRBV19 to TRBJ1-1, with D hard to call. The V gene's germline CDR1 is LNHDA and CDR2 SQIVND (reference sequence). The CDR3 sequence is 14 residues long. Trimming left V 7 bases short and J 0 bases short, with 12 bases between. The CDR3 DNA is TGTGCCAGTACCACAGCTAGCTTGAACACTGAAGCTTTCTTT. Protein sequence: CASTTASLNTEAFF.

This clone was seen once. This chain joins TRBV7-2 and TRBJ2-7; 11 nucleotides line up with TRBD1. Unmatched junction bases numbered 6, after V lost 5 bases and J lost 3 bases. CDR3 length: 15 amino acids. The V gene's germline CDR1 is SGHTA and CDR2 FQGNSA. The CDR3 DNA reads as TGTGCCAGCAGCCGTACCGGGACAGGGGGCTACGAGCAGTACTTC. Protein product: CASSRTGTGGYEQYF.

J is TRBJ2-2 and V is TRBV10-2; 10 bases align to TRBD1. The V segment lost 6 bases and the J segment 7 bases; nucleotides outside the gene matches: 8. CDR1 and CDR2 (germline): WSHSY, SAAADI. This CDR3 contains 15 residues. This CDR3 reads CASRGTGARGGELFF. The CDR3 DNA sequence: TGCGCCAGCAGAGGGACAGGGGCCCGCGGCGGGGAGCTGTTTTTT.

The V and J genes are TRBV19 and TRBJ2-7, with 10 bases that match TRBD1. The germline V gene has CDR1 LNHDA and CDR2 SQIVND (reference sequence). With 4 bases clipped from V and 1 base from J, the junction kept 4 bases outside the gene matches. CDR3 size: 15 residues. The CDR3 sequence: CASSRTGGNSYEQYF. The CDR3 DNA reads as TGTGCCAGTAGTAGGACAGGGGGAAATTCCTACGAGCAGTACTTC. Variable domain in full (rest from reference TRBV19 and TRBJ2-7): DGGITQSPKYLFRKEGQNVTLSCEQNLNHDAMYWYRQDPGQGLRLIYYSQIVNDFQKGDIAEGYSVSREKKESFPLTVTSAQKNPTAFYLCASSRTGGNSYEQYFGPGTRLTVT.

V gene TRBV7-8 combines with J gene TRBJ2-3; 7 bases are shared with TRBD2. The ends lost 1 base at V and 3 bases at J; junction bases unmatched: 1. Germline V gene sequence: CDR1 SGHVS, CDR2 FQNEAQ. The CDR3 contains 14 residues. The CDR3 is CASSLGTRTDTQYF. CDR3 bases: TGTGCCAGCAGCTTAGGGACTAGGACAGATACGCAGTATTTT.